The 7 T cell receptor beta chains below all came from one sample that was sequenced in a study of follicular helper T cells after annual influenza vaccination. Time point here: 2015-2016 season, pre-vaccination. Method: immunoSEQ multiplex PCR; TCRdb's copy keeps in-frame clones and lacks some. The sample contains thousands of clones, approximately 83% of which appear only once. The sequenced sample was CXCR5+ CD38- circulating T follicular helper cells from blood, obtained on the day of influenza vaccination. Subset meaning: circulating Tfh, non-naive CD4+CXCR5+PD-1+ (ICOS+CD38+ or ICOS-CD38-). The receptors were sampled from an adult who received the influenza vaccine.

The V and J genes are TRBV6-6 and TRBJ2-7; D perhaps matches TRBD2 (6 bases). CDR3 length: 11 residues. V was cut by 6 bases and J by 5 bases, with 8 bases left in between. CDR1 and CDR2 (germline): MNHNY, SVGAGI (reference sequence). The CDR3 DNA is TGTGCCAGCAGGACTAGGGACGAGCAGTACTTC. Its translation: CASRTRDEQYF.

The chain combines TRBV6-6 with TRBJ1-4; TRBD1 agrees at 7 bases. V shed 2 bases and J 5 bases; nucleotides not matched to a gene: 8. Germline V CDR1 and CDR2: MNHNY, SVGAGI (reference sequence). The CDR3 loop spans 16 amino acids. The CDR3 DNA sequence: TGTGCCAGCAGTTACCTTAGGGGACAGCTAAATGAAAAACTGTTTTTT. Amino acids: CASSYLRGQLNEKLFF.

The rearrangement links TRBV28 to TRBJ1-1, with a possible D match to TRBD1 (6 bases). The CDR3 spans 15 residues. CDR1 and CDR2 from the germline V gene are MDHEN and SYDVKM. Trimming left V 4 bases short and J 3 bases short, with 15 bases between. The CDR3 reads CASSSPPRGYTEAFF. The CDR3 region has the DNA TGTGCCAGCAGTTCTCCCCCCAGGGGCTACACTGAAGCTTTCTTT.

J is TRBJ2-5 and V is TRBV29-1; TRBD2 is a possible D gene (6 bases). Germline-derived CDR1 and CDR2 are SQVTM and ANQGSEA. Trimming left V 6 bases short and J 6 bases short, with 14 bases between. This CDR3 is 12 amino acids long. DNA for the CDR3: TGCAGCGTACTGCGGGAAGGACAGACCCAGTACTTC. Translation gives CSVLREGQTQYF.

The J gene is TRBJ1-5, the V gene TRBV27, with D maybe TRBD1 (6 bases). The V end was cut by 4 bases, the J end by 3 bases, with 16 bases between. This CDR3 has 16 residues. The germline CDR1 and CDR2 sequences are MNHEY and SMNVEV (reference sequence). CDR3 sequence (DNA): TGTGCCAGCAGTTCTGACCCAAGGGGGTTCAATCAGCCCCAGCATTTT. This encodes CASSSDPRGFNQPQHF.

The V call is TRBV5-1, the J call TRBJ1-6; D is ambiguous. The CDR3 spans 17 residues. Trimming removed 3 bases at V and 0 bases at J, with 13 bases between. The germline CDR1 and CDR2 sequences are SGHRS and YFSETQ. CDR3 DNA: TGCGCCAGCAGCTCTCCCGACCAGAGCTCCTATAATTCACCCCTCCACTTT. The encoded protein is CASSSPDQSSYNSPLHF. The full variable domain, rest sourced from reference TRBV5-1 and TRBJ1-6, is KAGVTQTPRYLIKTRGQQVTLSCSPISGHRSVSWYQQTPGQGLQFLFEYFSETQRNKGNFPGRFSGRQFSNSRSEMNVSTLELGDSALYLCASSSPDQSSYNSPLHFGNGTRLTVT.

V usage is TRBV11-3 and J usage is TRBJ2-7; D gene ambiguous. The germline V gene encodes CDR1 SGHNT and CDR2 YENEEA. This CDR3 is 14 amino acids long. V was shortened by 3 bases and J by 0 bases, with 9 bases between the two germline ends. CDR3 sequence (DNA): TGTGCCAGCAGCTTCGGCGCAAGCTCCTACGAGCAGTACTTC. It yields the protein CASSFGASSYEQYF.